The TCR beta chain described here comes from a study of CD8+ T cells in alopecia areata. Study results and caveats: Lesional scalp displayed greater clonality than normal scalp, most notably in alopecia totalis/universalis. Throughout tofacitinib, many expanded lesional clones continued to persist in scalp and blood. Scalp clonality and expanded CD8+ clones among the top 100 fell significantly with tofacitinib.

The CDR3 is 16 residues long. Trimming took off 2 bases at V and 0 bases at J, with 11 bases between the two ends. Germline loops: CDR1 SGHVS, CDR2 FQNEAQ. Sequencing relied on a cDNA template that was reverse transcribed from extracted RNA. Assay: immunoSEQ multiplex PCR; the TCRdb copy retains only in-frame clones and omits some. Altogether under 350,000 clones are present, 58% being singletons, with the ten largest covering about 1.8%. This clone appeared a few times. Its target is unknown. Indicated treatment: oral pan-JAK inhibitor, 5-10 mg twice daily. PBMCs yielded sorted CD4+ and CD8+ T cells. The source was CD4+ T cells sorted from blood, collected at week 24, from a patient treated with tofacitinib. The TCR was taken from a human donor with alopecia areata. The V call is TRBV7-8, the J call TRBJ1-5; D might be TRBD1 (5 bases). This CDR3 is CASSLSAGISNQPQHF. The CDR3 DNA reads TGTGCCAGCAGCTTAAGCGCAGGGATTAGCAATCAGCCCCAGCATTTT.